A selection of T cell receptor beta chains follows, all from one sample in a study of blood T cell repertoires in COVID-19. TCRdb's copy holds only in-frame clones and misses some; the assay was immunoSEQ multiplex PCR. The data hold 150,000 to 200,000 clones, with approximately 90% observed a single time. Input material: peripheral blood. These receptors were collected from a man younger than 35 with acute or convalescent COVID-19. CDR3s leave out the opening cysteine and the closing phenylalanine or tryptophan. Some rows mark clone size as missing; the rest say once, few, many or name a class of expanded clone.

V,size,CDR3
TRBV28,-,ASSFESGGSYNEQF
TRBV3-1/TRBV3-2,-,ASSQLLTSRTGGIGRLF
TRBV23-1,-,ASSQASVNYGYT
TRBV30,-,AWSDMNRVLGYT
TRBV9,-,ASSVGTGLGTEAF
TRBV6-5,few,ASSPPPRAQY
TRBV4-2,-,ASSPGQGEYEQY
TRBV7-2,once,ASSPPGGQPQH
TRBV19,-,ASSSQQGGTEAF
TRBV30,-,AWATGSYEQY
TRBV3-1/TRBV3-2,-,ASSQGASGAQETQY
TRBV10-3,-,AISEPEQGFTEAF
TRBV5-1,-,ASSREETQY
TRBV4-1,-,ASSQGQGSTEAF
TRBV7-8,-,ASSWMGQGSGNTIY
TRBV19,-,ASSPGQGGTGELF
TRBV11-2,few,ASRWADSYNEQF
TRBV5-1,-,ASSLDTGGTDTQY
TRBV30,-,AWSVPAGHYSNQPQH
TRBV30,-,AWSLFTEAF
TRBV7-7,-,ASSSGLAGGRTNTGELF
TRBV10-2,once,ASRGQSNTEAF
TRBV3-1/TRBV3-2,-,ASSKRGYEQY
TRBV6-4,-,ASSDSRGSPLH
TRBV19,-,ASSWTGGVGTEAF
TRBV19,-,ASSLSPVPSGNTIY
TRBV30,-,AWSVLPTGQETQY
TRBV28,-,ASSKRGRGATNNYGYT
TRBV19,-,ASGNRGDTEAF
TRBV7-3,-,ASSHQSGGIAEQF
TRBV30,-,ACPSRTGGKTEAF
TRBV6-5,-,ASVFGGSRETQY
TRBV6-5,-,ASTYTGHQNYGYT
TRBV28,-,ASRIRDRATEAF
TRBV5-1,-,ASSLARGTGTDTQY
TRBV30,-,AWSDSSNQPQH
TRBV7-3,-,ASSPLGGNYGYT